The entry that follows covers one TCR beta chain sequence. This clonotype was recorded many times. Its antigen is unknown. Base qualities are missing; no much larger clone stands one base away. The study was a case-control design nested within a healthcare worker cohort in London, UK, with weekly nasopharyngeal swab PCR tests and blood sampling. Between 23 and 31 March 2020, the week of the UK lockdown, healthcare workers were enrolled and then followed up weekly for as long as 16 weeks. The junction carries 24 bases between V and J, which are trimmed by 5 bases and 7 bases respectively. The germline V gene (reference sequence) provides CDR1 SEHNR and CDR2 FQNEAQ. Taken from cysteine to phenylalanine, the CDR3 has 16 residues. The only DNA kept is the CDR3, 48 bases in frame from the first base. These data are taken from a study of early T cells in non-severe SARS-CoV-2 infection (dated by TCRdb to 2020 to 2023). Regarding the complete study: Because TCR sequencing was done on bulk RNA from unsorted whole blood, the alpha and beta chains could not be paired.

On the study overall, not on this receptor specifically: VDJdb matching was skewed toward anti-spike CD8 responses and likely underestimated virus-specific expansions, missing private and CD4 specificities.

Receptors were amplified or captured by 5' RACE. Sequencing used a NextSeq 500. The TCR library protocol attached unique molecular identifiers to individual cDNA molecules to correct for sequencing error and PCR bias. Sequencing covered both TCR alpha and beta chains, and within each sample the abundances of alpha and beta sequences were tightly co-correlated. The paper's processing steps were these. V gene, J gene and CDR3 annotation of TCR sequences was performed with Decombinator V4. Expanded TCRs were defined as changing significantly between any two time points under a Poisson model with p below 0.0001. Abundances of TCRs were expressed as counts per million after normalisation to the total number of TCRs sequenced in each sample. TRAV1-2 paired with TRAJ12, TRAJ20 or TRAJ33 defined MAIT TCRs, while TRAV10 paired with TRAJ18 defined iNKT TCRs. VDJdb, accessed 1 November 2021, was searched for CMV, EBV and SARS-CoV-2 annotated TCRs, excluding TCRs annotated for multiple antigens. In TCRdb, the public reads were trimmed at Q25 with fastp and aligned with MiXCR, with productive beta chains retained. One record per CDR3 amino acid sequence lists the most common genes and DNA. In this record, the V and J calls reflect TCRdb's handling and not the investigators' own analysis. Recorded for this sample are 30,000 to 35,000 distinct CDR3 sequences; 3.5% to 5% of them occurred a single time. The ten largest clones represent over 5% of the sample.

This clonotype was sampled from an adult who was a healthcare worker with PCR-confirmed SARS-CoV-2 infection or an uninfected control (not recorded which). The chain is made from TRBV7-9 and TRBJ2-7; the D gene is perhaps TRBD1 or TRBD2, each of them matching over 5 bases. Sample: whole blood. The DNA reads TGTGCCAGCAGCCGAAACATTCCGGGACGGAGTCGGGAGCAGTACTTC. This gives the protein CASSRNIPGRSREQYF.